The 19 T cell receptor beta chains below all came from one sample that was sequenced in a study of chemoradiotherapy in HPV16-positive cancers (dated by TCRdb to between 2021 and 2022). Libraries came from the immunoSEQ multiplex PCR assay. This is the immuneACCESS table as TCRdb keeps it, with only in-frame sequences that have V and J called. A part of the clones is gone; compared with another copy, unresolved V genes explain less than half, and the rest is unexplained. This sample holds approximately 6,400 clones; approximately 84% were observed only once. Of the sample, under 9% falls within the top ten clones. The sequences come from tumor tissue, collected from a patient who underwent chemoradiotherapy. The receptor source for this set is a human donor with HPV-associated anogenital cancer.

The CDR3, as DNA: TGTGCCAGGCCGTTGGACAGGGGGGACTATGGCTACACCTTC. Amino acid sequence: CARPLDRGDYGYTF. The chain employs TRBV10-3 and TRBJ1-2, with 10 bases matching TRBD1. V was clipped by 10 bases and J by 3 bases; unmatched bases: 8. The germline V gene has CDR1 ENHRY and CDR2 SYGVKD. The CDR3 is 14 amino acids.

The rearrangement joins TRBV30 to TRBJ2-1; the D gene is possibly TRBD2 (6 bases). This CDR3 has 17 residues. Germline V gives CDR1 GTSNPN, CDR2 SVGIG (reference sequence). Trimming pared 3 bases from V and 0 bases from J, leaving 18 bases between. CDR3 residues: CAWSPIPLASSYNEQFF. The DNA for the CDR3 is TGTGCCTGGAGCCCCATCCCCCTAGCGAGCTCCTACAATGAGCAGTTCTTC.

V usage is TRBV2 and J usage is TRBJ2-5, with a weak D call TRBD2 (6 bases). The CDR3 is 15 amino acids. V dropped 0 bases and J dropped 5 bases, with 13 bases sitting between them. Germline values: CDR1 SNHLY, CDR2 FYNNEI. DNA of the CDR3: TGTGCCAGCAGTGAAGCGATGCTAGCGTGGGAGACCCAGTACTTC. This encodes CASSEAMLAWETQYF.

V and J are TRBV2 and TRBJ1-1; 8 bases are shared with TRBD1. Trimming took 6 bases from V and 0 from J; bases not matched to a gene: 6. The germline V gene has CDR1 SNHLY and CDR2 FYNNEI. This CDR3 is built from 15 residues. CDR3 loop: CASSWDRTMNTEAFF. The CDR3 DNA follows: TGTGCCAGCAGCTGGGACAGGACCATGAACACTGAAGCTTTCTTT.

The rearrangement uses TRBV30 and TRBJ2-1; 7 positions match TRBD2. This CDR3 has 14 residues. The germline V gene encodes CDR1 GTSNPN and CDR2 SVGIG (reference sequence). The J segment lost 7 bases and the V segment lost 0 bases, leaving 6 bases of the junction unmatched. CDR3 nucleotides: TGTGCCTGGAGTGTACGGGGACTAAGGAATGAGCAGTTCTTC. This gives the protein CAWSVRGLRNEQFF.

This clone was recorded once. The genes are TRBV7-2 and TRBJ2-5; TRBD2 might be the D (6 bases). This CDR3 is built from 15 residues. Germline values: CDR1 SGHTA, CDR2 FQGNSA. The ends were cut back, 5 bases at V and 3 bases at J, with 16 bases in the middle. CDR3 loop: CASSHGGAGEETQYF. The CDR3 DNA follows: TGTGCCAGCAGCCACGGGGGAGCTGGGGAAGAGACCCAGTACTTC.

The chain carries TRBV28 and TRBJ1-2, with a possible D match to TRBD1 (6 bases). Trimming cost V 2 bases and J 4 bases, with 11 bases left between them. The CDR3 runs 14 residues. The germline CDR1 and CDR2 sequences are MDHEN and SYDVKM. The CDR3 loop reads CASSLLGALYGYTF. In DNA, the CDR3 is TGTGCCAGCAGTTTACTGGGGGCGCTCTATGGCTACACCTTC.

The sample holds a few counts of this clone. The rearrangement joins TRBV4-1 to TRBJ1-1, with D possibly TRBD1 on 6 matching bases. The germline V gene encodes CDR1 MGHRA and CDR2 YSYEKL. The CDR3 length is 14 residues. Trimming shortened V by 5 bases and J by 1 base, and 11 bases separated the two germline ends. The CDR3 DNA is TGCGCCAGCAGCTCCCGGACAGCGAACACTGAAGCTTTCTTT. Its protein product is CASSSRTANTEAFF.

The CDR3 here is CASSLGAENTEAFF. Written as DNA, the CDR3 is TGTGCCAGCAGCTTAGGGGCGGAGAACACTGAAGCTTTCTTT. The V and J genes are TRBV11-3 and TRBJ1-1; the D is unclear. This CDR3 is 14 amino acids long. Trimming left V 1 base short and J 1 base short, with 7 bases between. The germline CDR1 and CDR2 sequences are SGHNT and YENEEA.

In regard to this clone: The junction shows a germline mismatch at one end, possibly a read error. This chain links TRBV5-5 with TRBJ1-1; D unclear. The germline V gene encodes CDR1 SGHKS and CDR2 YYEKEE (reference sequence). The length of the CDR3 is 10 residues. The chain's CDR3 is CASSPQSAIF. CDR3 coding DNA: TGTGCCAGCAGCCCCCAGTCAGCGATCTTT.

V and J are TRBV11-3 and TRBJ1-1; 11 bases map to TRBD1. This CDR3 has 15 residues. V trimming: 4 bases; J trimming: 6 bases; junction bases outside the gene matches: 7. Looked up from germline, CDR1 is SGHNT and CDR2 is YENEEA. The CDR3 DNA follows: TGTGCCAGCAGCTACCAAGGACAGGGGGCGGCTGAAGCTTTCTTT. Encoded protein: CASSYQGQGAAEAFF.

Only one count was recorded for this clone. The gene calls are TRBV7-9 and TRBJ2-1; D unclear. V lost 0 bases and J 10 bases, leaving 4 bases between the germline ends. The CDR3 runs 11 residues. Germline V lookup: CDR1 SEHNR, CDR2 FQNEAQ (reference sequence). CDR3 DNA: TGTGCCAGCAGCTTAGCGTCCGAGCAGTTCTTC. This sequence encodes CASSLASEQFF.

CDR3 sequence reads: CASSQDRLAGGPRGRGTGELFF. CDR3 bases: TGTGCCAGCAGCCAAGACCGACTAGCGGGAGGGCCAAGGGGGAGGGGTACCGGGGAGCTGTTTTTT. The chain has TRBV4-2 and TRBJ2-2; 14 positions match TRBD2. Trimming took 0 bases from V and 5 from J; bases not matched to a gene: 17. The CDR3 is 22 amino acids. Germline V gene data show CDR1 as LGHNA and CDR2 as YNFKEQ.

On this clone: Other DNA sequences of this sample code for an identical CDR3. V gene TRBV30 combines with J gene TRBJ1-1; TRBD1 aligns across 7 bases. CDR1 is GTSNPN, CDR2 SVGIG, per germline (reference sequence). V was clipped by 0 bases and J by 1 base; unmatched bases: 2. The CDR3 has 14 residues. Written as DNA, the CDR3 is TGTGCCTGGAGTGTCGCAGGGGGGAACACTGAAGCTTTCTTT. This gives the protein CAWSVAGGNTEAFF.

The V call is TRBV10-1, the J call TRBJ2-2, with a possible D match to TRBD2 (5 bases). The germline V gene has CDR1 WNHNN and CDR2 SYGVQD (reference sequence). The CDR3 is 13 amino acids. The V and J ends lost 0 bases and 7 bases respectively, with 6 bases between them. The CDR3 loop is CASSESGVGELFF. The CDR3 DNA follows: TGCGCCAGCAGTGAGTCGGGAGTCGGGGAGCTGTTTTTT.

The V call is TRBV7-2, the J call TRBJ2-5; D possibly corresponds to TRBD1 (5 bases). The end of the DNA aligns better with TRBJ2-7, so the J call may be wrong. Germline loops: CDR1 SGHTA, CDR2 FQGNSA. CDR3 length: 13 residues. CDR3 DNA sequence: TGTGCCAGCAGCTTAGCAGGGGTCTACGAGCAGTACTTC. Translating it yields CASSLAGVYEQYF.

This sequence joins TRBV4-3 and TRBJ1-1, with D perhaps TRBD1 (6 bases). V was pared by 2 bases and J by 7 bases, with 14 bases between. The CDR3 is made up of 14 amino acids. The germline V gene encodes CDR1 LGHNA and CDR2 YSLEER. The DNA of the CDR3 is TGCGCCAGCAGCCAATATGCCAGGGGTGGTGAAGCTTTCTTT. This gives the protein CASSQYARGGEAFF.

This clone was observed once. The chain carries TRBV7-6 and TRBJ2-3, with 7 bases aligning to TRBD2. The CDR3 consists of 16 residues. The ends lost 5 bases at V and 2 bases at J; junction bases unmatched: 10. Germline V lookup: CDR1 SGHVS, CDR2 FNYEAQ. Here the CDR3 reads CASSQIGGSNTDTQYF. For the CDR3, the DNA is TGTGCCAGCAGCCAAATCGGCGGGAGTAACACAGATACGCAGTATTTT.

V is TRBV10-3 and J is TRBJ2-5; the D gene is possibly TRBD1 (5 bases). The germline V gene encodes CDR1 ENHRY and CDR2 SYGVKD. The germline V and J ends were trimmed by 2 bases and 8 bases, with 9 bases remaining between them. This CDR3 contains 12 residues. CDR3 protein: CAISEATGTQYF. Here the CDR3 DNA reads TGTGCCATCAGTGAGGCTACAGGCACCCAGTACTTC.